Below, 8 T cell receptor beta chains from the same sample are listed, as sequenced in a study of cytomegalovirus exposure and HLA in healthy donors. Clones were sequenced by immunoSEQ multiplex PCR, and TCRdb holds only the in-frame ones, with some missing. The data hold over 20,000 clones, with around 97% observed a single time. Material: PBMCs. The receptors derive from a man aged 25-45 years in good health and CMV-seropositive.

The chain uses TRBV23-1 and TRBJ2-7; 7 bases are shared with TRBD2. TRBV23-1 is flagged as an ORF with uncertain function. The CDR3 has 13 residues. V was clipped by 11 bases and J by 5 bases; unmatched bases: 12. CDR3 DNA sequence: TGCGCCGGGGGGGACTTTCACTTACACGAGCAGTACTTC. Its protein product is CAGGDFHLHEQYF.

CDR3 in amino acids: CASSPTRDTEAFF. CDR3 bases: TGTGCCAGCTCACCCACGAGGGACACTGAAGCTTTCTTT. The genes are TRBV18 and TRBJ1-1, with no clear D. The germline V gene has CDR1 KGHSH and CDR2 LQKENI. This CDR3 spans 13 amino acids. The ends were cut back, 3 bases at V and 3 bases at J, with 8 bases in the middle.

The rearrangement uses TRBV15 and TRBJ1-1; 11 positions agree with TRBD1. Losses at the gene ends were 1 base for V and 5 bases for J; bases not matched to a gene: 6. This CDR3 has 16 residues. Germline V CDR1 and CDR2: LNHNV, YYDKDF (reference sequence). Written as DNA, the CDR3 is TGTGCCACCAGCAGAGCCTGGGACAGGGGGGATACTGAAGCTTTCTTT. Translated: CATSRAWDRGDTEAFF.

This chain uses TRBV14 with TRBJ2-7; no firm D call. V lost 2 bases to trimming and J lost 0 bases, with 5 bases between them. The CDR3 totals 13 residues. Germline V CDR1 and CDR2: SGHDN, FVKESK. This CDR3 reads CASSQLDSYEQYF. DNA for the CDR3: TGTGCCAGCAGCCAACTAGACTCCTACGAGCAGTACTTC.

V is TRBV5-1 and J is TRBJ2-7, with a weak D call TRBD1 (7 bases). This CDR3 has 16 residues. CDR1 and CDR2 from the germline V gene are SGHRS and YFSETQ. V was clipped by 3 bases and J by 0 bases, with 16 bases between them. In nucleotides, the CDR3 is TGCGCCAGCAGCTCACCGCGGGACAGAAGCTCCTACGAGCAGTACTTC. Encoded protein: CASSSPRDRSSYEQYF.

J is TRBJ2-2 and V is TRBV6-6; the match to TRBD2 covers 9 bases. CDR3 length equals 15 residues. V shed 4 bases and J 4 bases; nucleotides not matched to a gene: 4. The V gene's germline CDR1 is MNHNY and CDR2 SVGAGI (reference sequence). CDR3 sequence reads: CASSFSGSLTGELFF. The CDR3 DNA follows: TGTGCCAGCAGTTTTAGCGGGAGCCTCACCGGGGAGCTGTTTTTT.

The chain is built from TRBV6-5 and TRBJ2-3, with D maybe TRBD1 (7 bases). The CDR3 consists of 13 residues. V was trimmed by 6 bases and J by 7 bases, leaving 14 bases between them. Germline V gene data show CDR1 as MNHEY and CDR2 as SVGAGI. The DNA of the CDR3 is TGTGCCAGCAGGCAGGGGGGCTTGTATACGCAGTATTTT. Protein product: CASRQGGLYTQYF.

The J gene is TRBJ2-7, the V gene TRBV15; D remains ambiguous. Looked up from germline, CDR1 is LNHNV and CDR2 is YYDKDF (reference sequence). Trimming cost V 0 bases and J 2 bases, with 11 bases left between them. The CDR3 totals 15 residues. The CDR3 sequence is CATSRDSGRTYEQYF. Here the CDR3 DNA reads TGTGCCACCAGCAGAGATTCAGGTAGAACCTACGAGCAGTACTTC.